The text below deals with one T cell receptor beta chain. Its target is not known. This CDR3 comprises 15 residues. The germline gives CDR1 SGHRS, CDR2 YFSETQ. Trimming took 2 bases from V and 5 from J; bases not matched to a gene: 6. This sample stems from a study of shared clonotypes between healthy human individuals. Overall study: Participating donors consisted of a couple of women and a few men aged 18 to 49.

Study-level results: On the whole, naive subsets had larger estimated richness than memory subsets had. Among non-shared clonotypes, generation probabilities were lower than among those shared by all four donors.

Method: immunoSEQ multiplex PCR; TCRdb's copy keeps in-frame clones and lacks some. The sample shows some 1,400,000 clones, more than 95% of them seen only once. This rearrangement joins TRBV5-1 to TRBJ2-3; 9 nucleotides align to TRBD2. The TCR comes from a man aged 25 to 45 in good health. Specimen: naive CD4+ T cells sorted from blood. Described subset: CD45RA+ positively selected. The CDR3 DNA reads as TGCGCCAGCAGCTTTAGCGGGAGCCGGGGAGATACGCAGTATTTT. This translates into CASSFSGSRGDTQYF.